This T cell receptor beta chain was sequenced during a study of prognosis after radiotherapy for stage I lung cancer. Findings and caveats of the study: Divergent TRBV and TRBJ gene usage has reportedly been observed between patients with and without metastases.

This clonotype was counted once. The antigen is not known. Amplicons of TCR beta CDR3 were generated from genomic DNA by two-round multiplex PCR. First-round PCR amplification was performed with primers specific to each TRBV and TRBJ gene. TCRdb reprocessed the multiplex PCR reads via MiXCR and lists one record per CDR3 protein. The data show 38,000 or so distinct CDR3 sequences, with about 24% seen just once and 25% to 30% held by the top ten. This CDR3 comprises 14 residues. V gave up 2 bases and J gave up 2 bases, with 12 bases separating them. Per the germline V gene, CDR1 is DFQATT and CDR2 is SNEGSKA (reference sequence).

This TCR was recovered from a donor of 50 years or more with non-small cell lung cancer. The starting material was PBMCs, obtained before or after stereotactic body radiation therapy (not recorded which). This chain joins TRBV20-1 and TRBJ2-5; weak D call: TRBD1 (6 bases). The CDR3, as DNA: TGCAGTGCTAGAATAGACAGGAAACAAGAGACCCAGTACTTC. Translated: CSARIDRKQETQYF.